This T cell receptor beta chain appears in the sequencing data of a study of T-cell memory formation after mild COVID-19. Study-wide background: The study found TCR clusters largely donor specific.

Points from the study as a whole: Some clones that responded were present in memory (sampled pre-infection), which suggests cross-reactive memory joined. Clones which contracted sat mainly in CM and EM if CD4+, and in EMRA if CD8+.

Employing constant-segment primers, 5'RACE generated TCR alpha and TCR beta cDNA libraries bearing sample barcodes and UMIs. MiXCR, applied by TCRdb to the 5' RACE reads, yields one record per CDR3 protein. The table records about 180,000 distinct CDR3 sequences, 16% of them present only once. Turning to this clonotype: The antigen is unknown.

Trimming took 3 bases from V and 7 from J, leaving 11 bases between them. From germline, CDR1 is SGHRS and CDR2 YFSETQ. This CDR3 is built from 12 residues. Sequences were obtained from PBMCs or a T cell subset sorted from them (not recorded which). The genes are TRBV5-1 and TRBJ2-7; D unclear. This clonotype was sampled from an adult woman who had mild COVID-19 (a few samples of this study predate the infection). Cell type and time point are not known. The CDR3 sequence is CASSSNSQEQYF. DNA for the CDR3: TGCGCCAGCAGCTCGAATTCCCAGGAGCAGTACTTC.